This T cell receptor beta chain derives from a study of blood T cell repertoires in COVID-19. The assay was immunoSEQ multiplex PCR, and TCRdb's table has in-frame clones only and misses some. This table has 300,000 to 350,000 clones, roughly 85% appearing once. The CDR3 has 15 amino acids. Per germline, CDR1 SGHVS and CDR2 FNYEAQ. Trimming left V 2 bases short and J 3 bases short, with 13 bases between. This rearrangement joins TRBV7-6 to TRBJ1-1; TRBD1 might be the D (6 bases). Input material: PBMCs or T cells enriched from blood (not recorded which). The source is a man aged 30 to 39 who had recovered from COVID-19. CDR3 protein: CASSLYEGGHTEAFF. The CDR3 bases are TGTGCCAGCAGCTTATATGAAGGGGGACACACTGAAGCTTTCTTT.